The 5 T cell receptor beta chains below all came from one sample that was sequenced in a study of shared T cell receptors in the human thymus. Method: immunoSEQ multiplex PCR; TCRdb's copy keeps in-frame clones and lacks some. The data show some 700,000 clones, with approximately 87% seen just once and 0.0095% to 0.012% held by the top ten. Separately, the same data were catalogued under a study of human thymus T cells.

Sequences were obtained from thymocytes. These receptors were taken from a boy younger than two with a congenital heart defect.

The rearrangement uses TRBV19 and TRBJ2-7; 9 bases align to TRBD2. From germline, CDR1 is LNHDA and CDR2 SQIVND (reference sequence). Unmatched junction bases numbered 9, after V lost 7 bases and J lost 5 bases. The CDR3 is 14 residues long. The CDR3 nucleotides are TGTGCCAGTACAAGCGGGAGGCTCTGGGACGAGCAGTACTTC. This gives the protein CASTSGRLWDEQYF.

V usage is TRBV28 and J usage is TRBJ1-4, with 8 bases identical to TRBD1. The V segment lost 2 bases and the J segment 8 bases; nucleotides outside the gene matches: 10. CDR1 MDHEN and CDR2 SYDVKM come from the germline V gene. The CDR3 is made up of 16 amino acids. CDR3 nucleotide sequence: TGTGCCAGCAGTTTAGGGGTTGGACAGGGAGGAGAAAAACTGTTTTTT. Translating gives CASSLGVGQGGEKLFF.

The chain joins TRBV5-5 to TRBJ2-3; 8 bases match TRBD2. Trimming cost V 0 bases and J 3 bases; bases outside gene matches: 3. The length of the CDR3 is 15 residues. Per the germline V gene, CDR1 is SGHKS and CDR2 is YYEKEE (reference sequence). The CDR3 reads CASSLASSGTDTQYF. In DNA form, the CDR3 reads TGTGCCAGCAGCTTGGCCTCTAGCGGGACAGATACGCAGTATTTT.

The chain has TRBV5-5 and TRBJ2-7; D is perhaps TRBD2 (5 bases). CDR1 and CDR2 from the germline V gene are SGHKS and YYEKEE (reference sequence). The CDR3 is 13 amino acids. Trimming stripped 7 bases from V and 4 bases from J, with 15 bases between. The CDR3: CASCEGTMYEQYF. The CDR3 coding sequence is TGTGCCAGCTGCGAGGGAACCATGTACGAGCAGTACTTC.

The chain carries TRBV11-2 and TRBJ2-1; a weak D match, TRBD2 (7 bases). This CDR3 spans 13 amino acids. CDR1 and CDR2 from the germline V gene are SGHAT and FQNNGV. The V end was cut by 0 bases, the J end by 8 bases, with 8 bases between. The CDR3 is CASSLEGGDEQFF. CDR3 in DNA: TGTGCCAGCAGCTTAGAAGGGGGGGATGAGCAGTTCTTC.